These 30 T cell receptor beta chains were all obtained from the same sample, sequenced in a study of low-dose radiotherapy and immunotherapy resistance in tumors. The time point denotes: after trial treatment. Treatment defined: LDRT plus nivolumab, ipilimumab, low-dose cyclophosphamide and aspirin (RACIN trial). Alpha and beta chains were covered, as first-strand cDNA relied on TRAV- and TRBV-specific primers. Amplification of TCRs used a constant-region primer and V-primer adapter for approximately 18 PCR cycles. In TCRdb, the reads were re-called with MiXCR into one record per CDR3 protein. The sample records under 110,000 distinct CDR3 sequences, 20% being singletons. This specimen was PBMCs, taken after low-dose radiotherapy plus immunotherapy. Receptor source: a male donor with prostate cancer.

This clonotype was recorded many times. The chain carries TRBV7-2 and TRBJ2-3; 7 bases fit TRBD2. Germline trimming cut 4 bases from V and 7 bases from J; bases unmatched to any gene: 11. The CDR3 contains 15 residues. Germline V gives CDR1 SGHTA, CDR2 FQGNSA. The DNA for the CDR3 is TGTGCCAGCAGCTCGCAACGAGACGGGAGGAATACGCAGTATTTT. Translating it yields CASSSQRDGRNTQYF.

This clonotype was counted many times. V gene TRBV11-2 combines with J gene TRBJ2-1; D gene uncertain. CDR3 size: 20 residues. Deletions cut 6 bases from V and 6 bases from J, with 33 bases between. Per germline, CDR1 SGHAT and CDR2 FQNNGV. The CDR3 reads CASSFSPATDTRHAANEQFF. CDR3 in DNA: TGTGCCAGCAGTTTTTCACCCGCGACCGACACACGCCACGCGGCCAATGAGCAGTTCTTC.

This clonotype was detected many times. The chain carries TRBV20-1 and TRBJ2-1; 10 nucleotides agree with TRBD2. Losses at the gene ends were 6 bases for V and 4 bases for J; bases not matched to a gene: 6. Germline V gene sequence: CDR1 DFQATT, CDR2 SNEGSKA (reference sequence). The length of the CDR3 is 14 residues. The CDR3 bases are TGCAGTGCCGCAGCGGGGGGGCTTTACAATGAGCAGTTCTTC. Translated, it gives CSAAAGGLYNEQFF.

On this clonotype itself: Since a far larger clone is one base different, this is likely a read error. The chain combines TRBV7-6 with TRBJ2-1, with D possibly being TRBD2 (6 bases). This CDR3 has 16 residues. Trimming pared 4 bases from V and 10 bases from J, leaving 23 bases between. Germline CDR1 SGHVS, CDR2 FNYEAQ. Here the CDR3 DNA reads TGTGCCAGCAGCTCCCTGCGGGGACGGAGCCCCCACGAGCAGTTCTTC. This encodes CASSSLRGRSPHEQFF.

This clonotype was detected ten times or more. V usage is TRBV19 and J usage is TRBJ1-2, with a possible D match to TRBD1 (5 bases). The V and J ends lost 5 bases and 0 bases respectively, with 16 bases between them. The germline gives CDR1 LNHDA, CDR2 SQIVND (reference sequence). The CDR3 sequence is 16 residues long. The CDR3: CASSARQQTANYGYTF. CDR3 DNA sequence: TGTGCCAGTAGTGCCCGACAGCAAACAGCTAACTATGGCTACACCTTC.

Many counts were recorded for this clonotype. This chain joins TRBV5-1 and TRBJ1-1; possibly TRBD1 for D (6 bases). Per germline, CDR1 SGHRS and CDR2 YFSETQ. V was cut by 0 bases and J by 1 base, with 19 bases left in between. CDR3 length equals 18 residues. CDR3 coding DNA: TGCGCCAGCAGCTTGGCTATTGCGGTTTTAGGGGGGAACACTGAAGCTTTCTTT. It translates to CASSLAIAVLGGNTEAFF.

This clonotype was observed many times. The chain carries TRBV27 and TRBJ2-7; unclear D gene. The CDR3 spans 13 residues. Germline V CDR1 and CDR2: MNHEY, SMNVEV (reference sequence). The V end was cut by 5 bases, the J end by 12 bases, with 20 bases between. CDR3 sequence reads: CASSPLVGPDLYF. CDR3 sequence (DNA): TGTGCCAGCAGTCCCCTGGTCGGACCTGATTTGTACTTC.

As regards this clonotype: Given a much more abundant clone one base away, this may be a read error. The chain uses TRBV4-1 and TRBJ2-7; weak D call: TRBD1 (6 bases). The CDR3 length is 15 residues. Germline V gene sequence: CDR1 MGHRA, CDR2 YSYEKL. The V gene lost 3 bases and the J gene lost 4 bases, with 16 bases spanning the gap. CDR3 in amino acids: CASSHITGSSYEQYF. The DNA of the CDR3 is TGCGCCAGCAGCCACATCACAGGGAGCTCTTACGAGCAGTACTTC.

This clonotype was seen many times. This rearrangement joins TRBV5-1 to TRBJ2-7; D is perhaps TRBD2 (6 bases). Germline CDR1 is SGHRS and CDR2 is YFSETQ. V lost 3 bases to trimming and J lost 0 bases, with 13 bases between them. The CDR3 sequence is 15 residues long. The CDR3 protein is CASSSRLESSYEQYF. The DNA of the CDR3 is TGCGCCAGCAGCTCCAGACTAGAAAGCTCCTACGAGCAGTACTTC.

This clonotype was detected ten times or more. The V and J genes are TRBV6-6 and TRBJ2-1; TRBD2 matches at 9 bases. This CDR3 is 14 amino acids long. Germline V gives CDR1 MNHNY, CDR2 SVGAGI (reference sequence). V lost 5 bases to trimming and J lost 10 bases; unmatched junction nucleotides: 9. The DNA of the CDR3 is TGTGCCAGCAGTCATGTGCGGGGGGGGAGCGAGCAGTTCTTC. It encodes CASSHVRGGSEQFF.

For this clonotype: A much larger clone is a single base away; this may be a read error. The chain employs TRBV13 and TRBJ1-5, with 7 bases aligning to TRBD1. The CDR3 contains 16 residues. The germline CDR1 and CDR2 sequences are PRHDT and FYEKMQ (reference sequence). The DNA of the CDR3 is TGTGCCACCAGCAGGGAGACAGGGCGCCCCGAACAGCCCCAGCATTTT. Its protein product is CATSRETGRPEQPQHF.

For this clonotype: A read error is the likely source, as a far larger clone sits one nucleotide away. The rearrangement links TRBV6-8 to TRBJ2-1; perhaps D is TRBD1 or TRBD2 (7 bases each). The CDR3 contains 15 residues. CDR1 is MNHGY and CDR2 is SAAAGT in the germline V gene. The DNA of the CDR3 is TGTGACAGCAGTAACCCCAGGGGGGGCCACAATGAGCAGTTCTTC. Translated, it gives CDSSNPRGGHNEQFF.

This rearrangement joins TRBV7-9 to TRBJ2-7; D remains ambiguous. V lost 5 bases to trimming and J lost 3 bases, with 17 bases between them. Germline values: CDR1 SEHNR, CDR2 FQNEAQ (reference sequence). This CDR3 is built from 15 residues. CDR3 sequence reads: CASSTQDIPGYEQYF. The CDR3 DNA sequence: TGTGCCAGCAGCACCCAAGACATTCCTGGCTACGAGCAGTACTTC.

This clonotype was seen many times. The chain carries TRBV6-5 and TRBJ1-1; D is perhaps TRBD1 (5 bases). Deletions cut 1 base from V and 1 base from J, with 7 bases between. The CDR3 is made up of 14 amino acids. Germline V CDR1 and CDR2: MNHEY, SVGAGI. The CDR3 bases are TGTGCCAGCAGTTACTTCGGGGCGAACACTGAAGCTTTCTTT. This sequence encodes CASSYFGANTEAFF.

Ten or more counts support this clonotype. This chain's CDR3 is CASSSSFRLADRNTGELFF. DNA for the CDR3: TGTGCCAGTAGTTCCTCGTTTCGACTAGCGGACCGGAACACCGGGGAGCTGTTTTTT. The chain has TRBV19 and TRBJ2-2; 9 bases agree with TRBD2. There are 19 residues in the CDR3. Germline CDR1 LNHDA, CDR2 SQIVND (reference sequence). Losses at the gene ends were 5 bases for V and 1 base for J; bases not matched to a gene: 14. Using reference TRBV19 and TRBJ2-2 for the parts outside the CDR3, the full variable domain is DGGITQSPKYLFRKEGQNVTLSCEQNLNHDAMYWYRQDPGQGLRLIYYSQIVNDFQKGDIAEGYSVSREKKESFPLTVTSAQKNPTAFYLCASSSSFRLADRNTGELFFGEGSRLTVL.

This clonotype was recorded at least ten times. J is TRBJ1-4 and V is TRBV11-2, with D maybe TRBD1 (5 bases). The V gene's germline CDR1 is SGHAT and CDR2 FQNNGV. Trimming took 5 bases from V and 7 from J, leaving 11 bases between them. The CDR3 has 13 amino acids. The DNA for the CDR3 is TGTGCCAGCAGCCCAGCGGGGGTTGAAAAACTGTTTTTT. Translation: CASSPAGVEKLFF.

This clonotype was detected once. A clone one base away is much larger, so this may be a read error. The chain couples TRBV14 to TRBJ2-5; no clear D. The CDR3 length is 16 residues. CDR1 and CDR2 from the germline V gene are SGHDN and FVKESK. V dropped 4 bases and J dropped 11 bases, with 26 bases sitting between them. The CDR3 coding sequence is TGTGCCAGCAGCCGAGTCTTTATAGGAATCGGCAATGAGCAGTACTTC. Translated: CASSRVFIGIGNEQYF.

In its sample, this clonotype was seen many times. V gene TRBV7-6 combines with J gene TRBJ1-2; D is possibly TRBD1 (6 bases). CDR1 and CDR2 from the germline V gene are SGHVS and FNYEAQ. Trimming stripped 5 bases from V and 6 bases from J, with 16 bases between. The CDR3 contains 14 residues. Here the CDR3 reads CASSPPGVRNGYTF. As DNA, the CDR3 is TGTGCCAGCAGCCCCCCAGGGGTGAGAAATGGCTACACCTTC.

In this sample, this clonotype turned up many times. The chain is built from TRBV6-2 or TRBV6-3 and TRBJ1-5, with D perhaps matching TRBD1 (6 bases). The CDR3 runs to 17 residues. The germline V and J ends were trimmed by 5 bases and 4 bases, with 21 bases remaining between them. Per germline, CDR1 MNHEY and CDR2 SVGEGT. This chain's CDR3 is CASSQGIWTAVNQPQHF. The CDR3 coding sequence is TGTGCCAGCAGTCAGGGGATCTGGACAGCTGTTAATCAGCCCCAGCATTTT.

This clonotype was counted ten times or more. The J gene is TRBJ2-7, the V gene TRBV7-3, with 8 bases matching TRBD1. CDR1 is SGHTA and CDR2 is FQGTGA in the germline V gene. V was pared by 4 bases and J by 2 bases, with 10 bases of the junction left unmatched. The CDR3 runs 16 residues. CDR3 sequence reads: CASSSERGQAAYEQYF. As DNA, the CDR3 is TGTGCCAGCAGCTCCGAGAGGGGACAGGCCGCCTACGAGCAGTACTTC.

The rearrangement links TRBV19 to TRBJ2-6, with 12 bases lining up with TRBD2. Trimming cost V 4 bases and J 2 bases; bases outside gene matches: 6. This CDR3 has 18 amino acids. The germline V gene encodes CDR1 LNHDA and CDR2 SQIVND (reference sequence). The CDR3 protein is CASSRTSGGRTGANVLTF. CDR3 nucleotides: TGTGCCAGTAGTAGAACTAGCGGGGGGCGGACTGGGGCCAACGTCCTGACTTTC.

This clonotype was seen at least ten times. The V call is TRBV12-3 or TRBV12-4, the J call TRBJ2-6; the D call may be TRBD1 or TRBD2 (7 bases each). This CDR3 is 20 amino acids long. The V end was cut by 2 bases, the J end by 4 bases, with 24 bases between. The DNA of the CDR3 is TGTGCCAGCAGTTTAATCGGGAGGACAGGACTCTTGGGGGGGGCCAACGTCCTGACTTTC. Residues: CASSLIGRTGLLGGANVLTF.

This clonotype was observed at least ten times. The genes are TRBV12-5 and TRBJ2-5; no clear D gene. Between the trimmed V and J ends, which lost 4 bases and 2 bases, there was a span of 14 bases. The germline V gene has CDR1 LGHNT and CDR2 FRNRAP. This CDR3 is 15 amino acids long. The CDR3 loop is CASGSGPRVQETQYF. For the CDR3, the DNA is TGTGCTAGTGGTTCTGGACCCCGGGTTCAAGAGACCCAGTACTTC.

This clonotype was observed many times. The rearrangement uses TRBV6-1 and TRBJ2-5; D gene uncertain. V lost 5 bases, J lost 5 bases, and 18 bases lay in between. The CDR3 has 15 amino acids. Germline CDR1 and CDR2: MNHNS and SASEGT. In DNA, the CDR3 is TGTGCCAGCAGTCCCACCCCGGGCGCCGGTGAGACCCAGTACTTC. This sequence encodes CASSPTPGAGETQYF.

This clonotype appeared many times. The chain recombines TRBV12-3 or TRBV12-4 with TRBJ1-1, with D unclear. This CDR3 has 12 amino acids. Trimming stripped 5 bases from V and 1 base from J, with 5 bases between. For the CDR3, the DNA is TGTGCCAGCAGTCTTAAGAACACTGAAGCTTTCTTT. Its protein product is CASSLKNTEAFF.

This clonotype was detected many times. The J gene is TRBJ2-3, the V gene TRBV11-3; D might be TRBD1 (6 bases). The CDR3 loop spans 14 amino acids. V was cut by 5 bases and J by 6 bases, with 15 bases left in between. The germline gives CDR1 SGHNT, CDR2 YENEEA. CDR3 nucleotides: TGTGCCAGCAGCCACAGGGCCTCGGGGGATACGCAGTATTTT. Protein sequence: CASSHRASGDTQYF.

The chain links TRBV5-4 to TRBJ2-7; 8 nucleotides align to TRBD1. Unmatched junction bases numbered 5, after V lost 0 bases and J lost 3 bases. The germline V gene encodes CDR1 SGHNT and CDR2 YYREEE (reference sequence). The CDR3 runs to 15 residues. The CDR3 DNA sequence: TGTGCCAGCAGCTTGGTGAGACAGGGGAACTACGAGCAGTACTTC. It specifies CASSLVRQGNYEQYF. The complete variable domain, with remaining parts taken from reference TRBV5-4 and TRBJ2-7, reads ETGVTQSPTHLIKTRGQQVTLRCSSQSGHNTVSWYQQALGQGPQFIFQYYREEENGRGNFPPRFSGLQFPNYSSELNVNALELDDSALYLCASSLVRQGNYEQYFGPGTRLTVT.

Concerning this clonotype: A much larger clone lies one base from this, so it may be a read error. This rearrangement joins TRBV6-2 or TRBV6-3 to TRBJ2-3; no definite D call. Germline CDR1 reads MNHEY; CDR2 reads SVGEGT. The length of the CDR3 is 15 residues. V was clipped by 6 bases and J by 0 bases, with 13 bases between them. The chain's CDR3 is CASSLEGSSTDTQYF. Here the CDR3 DNA reads TGTGCCAGCAGCCTCGAAGGGTCTAGCACAGATACGCAGTATTTT.

This clonotype has ten or more counts. The chain combines TRBV19 with TRBJ2-1; unclear D gene. Germline V gives CDR1 LNHDA, CDR2 SQIVND (reference sequence). Between the trimmed V and J ends, which lost 0 bases and 0 bases, there was a span of 9 bases. This CDR3 contains 16 residues. This CDR3 is CASSIDPGYSYNEQFF. The CDR3 DNA is TGTGCCAGTAGTATAGATCCCGGGTACTCCTACAATGAGCAGTTCTTC.

A note on this clonotype: This likely reflects a read error, since a far larger clone is one base away. The chain recombines TRBV20-1 with TRBJ2-5; 8 bases map to TRBD1. V lost 0 bases, J lost 11 bases, and 17 bases stayed unmatched. The CDR3 totals 16 residues. Looked up from germline, CDR1 is DFQATT and CDR2 is SNEGSKA (reference sequence). The CDR3 here is CSARDPRTGSNNEQYF. Here the CDR3 DNA reads TGCAGTGCTAGAGACCCTAGGACAGGGTCGAACAATGAGCAGTACTTC.